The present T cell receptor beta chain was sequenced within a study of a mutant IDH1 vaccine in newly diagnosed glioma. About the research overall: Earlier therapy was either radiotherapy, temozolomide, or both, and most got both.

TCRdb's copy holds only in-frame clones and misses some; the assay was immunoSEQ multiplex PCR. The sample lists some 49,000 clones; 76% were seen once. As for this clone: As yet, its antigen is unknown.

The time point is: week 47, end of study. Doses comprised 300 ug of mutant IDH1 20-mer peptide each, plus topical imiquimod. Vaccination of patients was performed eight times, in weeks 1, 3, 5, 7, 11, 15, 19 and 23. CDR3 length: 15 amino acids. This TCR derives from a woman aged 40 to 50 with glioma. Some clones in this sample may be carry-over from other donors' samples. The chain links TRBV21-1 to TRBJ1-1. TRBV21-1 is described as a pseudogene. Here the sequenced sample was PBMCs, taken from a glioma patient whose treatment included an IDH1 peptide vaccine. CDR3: CASSKELVRNTEAFF. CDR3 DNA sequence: TGTGCCAGCAGCAAAGAGCTGGTAAGAAACACTGAAGCTTTCTTT.